This T cell receptor beta chain derives from a study of OX40 agonist ivuxolimab in advanced cancers. This clone was seen more than once but under ten times. The data were produced by immunoSEQ multiplex PCR, yet TCRdb's version contains in-frame clones alone and is incomplete. The sample has 70,000 to 75,000 clones, 85% seen once. This CDR3 has 12 amino acids. The germline CDR1 and CDR2 sequences are MNHEY and SVGAGI. Trimming pared 6 bases from V and 2 bases from J, leaving 7 bases between. This chain links TRBV6-5 with TRBJ1-2; D is undetermined. The sample was CD4+ or CD8+ T cells sorted from blood, taken in a trial of the OX40 agonist ivuxolimab. The origin of this receptor is an adult with an advanced solid tumor such as melanoma, head and neck, liver or kidney cancer. This CDR3 is CASRSINYGYTF. The CDR3 DNA is TGTGCCAGCAGAAGTATAAACTATGGCTACACCTTC.